These T cell receptor beta chains were read from a single sample in a study of cytomegalovirus exposure and HLA in healthy donors. The protocol was immunoSEQ multiplex PCR, while the TCRdb copy is restricted to in-frame clones and leaves out a portion. Here the sample spans about 170,000 clones, approximately 96% being singletons. The sequencing input was PBMCs. The receptors derive from a woman younger than 30 in good health and CMV-seronegative. The CDR3 runs from the conserved cysteine through the conserved F or W. D genes are given only for firm matches.

D gene: -
V gene: TRBV6-5
J gene: TRBJ2-2
CDR3 protein: CASSYSAGGELFF
CDR3 DNA: TGTGCCAGCAGTTACTCGGCAGGCGGGGAGCTGTTTTTT

D gene: -
V gene: TRBV11-2
J gene: TRBJ2-3
CDR3 protein: CASSLLSTRTDTQYF
CDR3 DNA: TGTGCCAGCAGCCTACTGTCTACGCGCACAGATACGCAGTATTTT

D gene: -
V gene: TRBV6-5
J gene: TRBJ1-2
CDR3 protein: CASSYLQGGDGYTF
CDR3 DNA: TGTGCCAGCAGTTACCTGCAAGGCGGGGATGGCTACACCTTC

D gene: -
V gene: TRBV6-1
J gene: TRBJ1-2
CDR3 protein: CASSEAGGAGGYTF
CDR3 DNA: TGTGCCAGCAGTGAAGCGGGGGGGGCTGGTGGCTACACCTTC

D gene: TRBD2
V gene: TRBV4-2
J gene: TRBJ2-7
CDR3 protein: CASSQDLETSGLLHEQYF
CDR3 DNA: TGTGCCAGCAGCCAAGACCTAGAAACTAGCGGGTTACTGCACGAGCAGTACTTC

D gene: -
V gene: TRBV4-1
J gene: TRBJ2-7
CDR3 protein: CASSQSQGSSYEQYF
CDR3 DNA: TGCGCCAGCAGCCAGTCTCAGGGGAGCTCCTACGAGCAGTACTTC

D gene: TRBD2
V gene: TRBV5-4
J gene: TRBJ2-1
CDR3 protein: CASSLVFLAGTLNEQFF
CDR3 DNA: TGTGCCAGCAGCTTGGTATTTCTAGCGGGGACCCTAAATGAGCAGTTCTTC

D gene: -
V gene: TRBV6-6
J gene: TRBJ2-3
CDR3 protein: CASTWASSTDTQYF
CDR3 DNA: TGTGCCAGCACGTGGGCGTCCAGCACAGATACGCAGTATTTT

D gene: -
V gene: TRBV4-3
J gene: TRBJ2-5
CDR3 protein: CASSPSALGETQYF
CDR3 DNA: TGCGCCAGCAGCCCTAGTGCGCTTGGGGAGACCCAGTACTTC

D gene: TRBD1
V gene: TRBV5-4
J gene: TRBJ1-2
CDR3 protein: CASSETGESGYTF
CDR3 DNA: TGTGCCAGCAGCGAGACAGGGGAAAGTGGCTACACCTTC